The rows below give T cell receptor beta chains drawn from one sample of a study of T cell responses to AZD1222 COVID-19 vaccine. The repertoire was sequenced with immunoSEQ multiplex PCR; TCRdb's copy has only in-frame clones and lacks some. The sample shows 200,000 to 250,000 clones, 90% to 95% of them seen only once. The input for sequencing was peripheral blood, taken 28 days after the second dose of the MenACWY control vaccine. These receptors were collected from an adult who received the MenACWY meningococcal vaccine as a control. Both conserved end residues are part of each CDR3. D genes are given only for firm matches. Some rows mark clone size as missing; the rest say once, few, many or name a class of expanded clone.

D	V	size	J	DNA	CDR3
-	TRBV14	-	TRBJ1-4	TGTGCCAGCAGCCAAGGGCCGTCGAATGAAAAACTGTTTTTT	CASSQGPSNEKLFF
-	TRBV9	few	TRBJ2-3	TGTGCCAGCAGCGTATCCCCCTACACAGATACGCAGTATTTT	CASSVSPYTDTQYF
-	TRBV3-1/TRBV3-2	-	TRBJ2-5	TGTGCCAGCAGCCAAGATCAAAACAGGGTTGAGACCCAGTACTTC	CASSQDQNRVETQYF
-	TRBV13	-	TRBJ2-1	TGTGCCAGCAGCCCCGTTTACCCTAGGCACAATGAGCAGTTCTTC	CASSPVYPRHNEQFF
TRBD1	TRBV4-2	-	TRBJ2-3	TGTGCCAGCAGCCGAACAAGGACAGGGGCGGCAGATACGCAGTATTTT	CASSRTRTGAADTQYF
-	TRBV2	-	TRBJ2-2	TGTGCCAGCAGTGAAAGGGGAGTTCTGACCGGGGAGCTGTTTTTT	CASSERGVLTGELFF
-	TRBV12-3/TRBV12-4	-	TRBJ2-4	TGTGCCAGCAGCCTTGTGGGGCCCATTCAGTACTTC	CASSLVGPIQYF
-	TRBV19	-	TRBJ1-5	TGTGCCAGTACGCCCACCGAGGGGGTGTCAAATCAGCCCCAGCATTTT	CASTPTEGVSNQPQHF
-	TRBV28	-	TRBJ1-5	TGTGCCAGCACCCTAGACAGGAACAATCAGCCCCAGCATTTT	CASTLDRNNQPQHF
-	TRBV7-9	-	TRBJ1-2	TGTGCCAGCAGTCGGGATTCGTGGGAAGATGGCTACACCTTC	CASSRDSWEDGYTF
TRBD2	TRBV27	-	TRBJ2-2	TGTGCCAGCTCGAACCAAGCGGGGAAGACCGGGGAGCTGTTTTTT	CASSNQAGKTGELFF
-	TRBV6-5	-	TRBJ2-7	TGTGCCAGCAGGTCCAGTGCTACCTACGAGCAGTACTTC	CASRSSATYEQYF
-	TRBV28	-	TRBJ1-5	TGTGCCAGCCCTTCCCCAGATCAGCCCCAGCATTTT	CASPSPDQPQHF
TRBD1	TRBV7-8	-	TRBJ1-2	TGTGCCAGTCAGGGGGCGAACTATGGCTACACCTTC	CASQGANYGYTF
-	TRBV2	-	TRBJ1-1	TGTGCCAGCAGCGCAACAGCGTTGAACACTGAAGCTTTCTTT	CASSATALNTEAFF
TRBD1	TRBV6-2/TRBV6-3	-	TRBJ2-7	TGTGCCAGCAGTTACCCGACAGGGCCTCGGCGGGAGCAGTACTTC	CASSYPTGPRREQYF
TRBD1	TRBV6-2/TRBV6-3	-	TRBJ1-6	TGTGCCAGCAGCCCGGGACAGGGAGGCCATAATTCACCCCTCCACTTT	CASSPGQGGHNSPLHF
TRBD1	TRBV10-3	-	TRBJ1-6	TGTGCCATCAGTGACACAGGGGAGGGGGCACCCCTCCACTTT	CAISDTGEGAPLHF
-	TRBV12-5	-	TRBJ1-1	TGTGCTAGTGGTTTGGCCGGACAAACTGAAGCTTTCTTT	CASGLAGQTEAFF
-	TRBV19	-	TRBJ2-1	TGTGCCAGTAGTATGGCCGGGAGTTTATCCAATGAGCAGTTCTTC	CASSMAGSLSNEQFF
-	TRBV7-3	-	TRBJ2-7	TGTGCCAGCAGCTTAACTACCAACTACGAGCAGTACTTC	CASSLTTNYEQYF
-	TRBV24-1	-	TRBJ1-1	TGTGCCACCAGTGATCCCGGGAGGGCTGAAGCTTTCTTT	CATSDPGRAEAFF
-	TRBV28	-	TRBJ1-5	TGTGCCAGCAGTTTGAGTAGGGTCGGGCAGCCCCAGCATTTT	CASSLSRVGQPQHF
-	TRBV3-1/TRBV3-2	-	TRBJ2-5	TGTGCCAGCAGAGACTCCGGGTCTAGAGGCTCAGAGACCCAGTACTTC	CASRDSGSRGSETQYF
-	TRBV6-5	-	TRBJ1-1	TGTGCCAGCAGAGCCTACCTAGGGGCGGGGGGTGAAGCTTTCTTT	CASRAYLGAGGEAFF
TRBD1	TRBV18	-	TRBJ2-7	TGTGCCAGCTCACCACCCTCCGGGACAGGGGGATCCTACGAGCAGTACTTC	CASSPPSGTGGSYEQYF
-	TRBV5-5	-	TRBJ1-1	TGTGCCAGCAGCTTGGATACAGGGTTGGTTACTGAAGCTTTCTTT	CASSLDTGLVTEAFF
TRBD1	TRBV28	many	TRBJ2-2	TGTGCCAGCAAGGACAGGGATGCCGGGGAGCTGTTTTTT	CASKDRDAGELFF
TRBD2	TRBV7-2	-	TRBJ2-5	TGTGCCAGCAGCTTGGTTGGCGGGGGAGGAGAGACCCAGTACTTC	CASSLVGGGGETQYF
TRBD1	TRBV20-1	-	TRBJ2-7	TGCAGTGTAGACAGGGTGTACGAGCAGTACTTC	CSVDRVYEQYF
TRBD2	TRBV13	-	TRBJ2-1	TGTGCCAGCAGCTTTCGGGGGGACTCCTACAATGAGCAGTTCTTC	CASSFRGDSYNEQFF
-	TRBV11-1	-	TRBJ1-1	TGTGCCAGTAACAAAGAGGGTAACACTGAAGCTTTCTTT	CASNKEGNTEAFF
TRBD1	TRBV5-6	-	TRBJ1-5	TGTGCCAGCAGCTTGGGGACAGGGAGCAATCAGCCCCAGCATTTT	CASSLGTGSNQPQHF
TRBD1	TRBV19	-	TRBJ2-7	TGTGCCAGTAGTATAGTGCCCAGGGGGCCCTACGAGCAGTACTTC	CASSIVPRGPYEQYF
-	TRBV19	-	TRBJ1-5	TGTGCCAGTAGTACGGACAGATATCTCAATCAGCCCCAGCATTTT	CASSTDRYLNQPQHF
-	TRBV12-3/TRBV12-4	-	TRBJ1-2	TGTGCCAGCAGTTTAAGGTGGCCAGGGGTCGCCACCTTC	CASSLRWPGVATF
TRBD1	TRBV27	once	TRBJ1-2	TGTGCCAGCAGTCACCGAACGACAGGGAGGAGGAACAACTATGGCTACACCTTC	CASSHRTTGRRNNYGYTF
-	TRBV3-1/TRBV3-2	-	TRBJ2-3	TGTGCCAGCAGCCAACCACAGGAGCGCACAGATACGCAGTATTTT	CASSQPQERTDTQYF
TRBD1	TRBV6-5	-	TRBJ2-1	TGTGCCAGCAGTTATACAGGGGACTCCTACAATGAGCAGTTCTTC	CASSYTGDSYNEQFF
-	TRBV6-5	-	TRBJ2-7	TGTGCCACTCTCGGGAACTCCGAGCAGTACTTC	CATLGNSEQYF
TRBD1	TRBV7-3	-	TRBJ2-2	TGTGCCAGCAGTCCCGGGACAGGGACCACCGGGGAGCTGTTTTTT	CASSPGTGTTGELFF
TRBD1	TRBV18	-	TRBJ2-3	TGTGCCAGCTCAGCCGGACAGGGGGCGCAAACAGATACGCAGTATTTT	CASSAGQGAQTDTQYF
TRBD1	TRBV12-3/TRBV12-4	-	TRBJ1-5	TGTGCCAGCAGTCCATCGGACAGGCTCCAGCATTTT	CASSPSDRLQHF
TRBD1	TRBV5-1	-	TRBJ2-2	TGCGCCAGCAGCTTGCACGGGACAGGGGCAACCGGGGAGCTGTTTTTT	CASSLHGTGATGELFF
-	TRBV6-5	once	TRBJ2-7	TGTGCCAGCAGTTATAACAGGGATACGGGGCAGTACTTC	CASSYNRDTGQYF
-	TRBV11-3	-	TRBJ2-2	TGTGCCAGCATCCTTAGCCCTAACACCGGGGAGCTGTTTTTT	CASILSPNTGELFF